Listed below are T cell receptor beta chains from one sample, sequenced in a study of read filtering for tumor transcriptome and immune sequencing. In TCRdb, the reads were re-called with MiXCR into one record per CDR3 protein. This repertoire shows over 40,000 distinct CDR3 sequences, over 9.5% found once; its top ten account for 13% to 15%. Input material: a population of CD138-negative cells sorted from bone marrow. These receptors were obtained from a donor aged 40 or older with multiple myeloma. Both conserved end residues are part of each CDR3. D genes are given only for firm matches. Where a row states a size, it is once, few, many or the class of an expanded clone; other rows omit it.

V gene: TRBV30; clone size: many; D gene: TRBD2; J gene: TRBJ2-7; CDR3 DNA: TGTGCCTGGAGTGAACAGCGGGGAGGCGAGCAGTACTTC; CDR3 protein: CAWSEQRGGEQYF
V gene: TRBV21-1; clone size: many; D gene: -; J gene: TRBJ1-4; CDR3 DNA: TGTGCCAGCAGCACTCCGGGACGGGATGAAAAACTGTTTTTT; CDR3 protein: CASSTPGRDEKLFF
V gene: TRBV12-3/TRBV12-4; clone size: many; D gene: -; J gene: TRBJ2-1; CDR3 DNA: TGTGCCAGCAGTTTCGGCCCCAATGAGCAGTTCTTC; CDR3 protein: CASSFGPNEQFF
V gene: TRBV9; clone size: many; D gene: -; J gene: TRBJ1-3; CDR3 DNA: TGTGCCAGCAGCGTAGAGCCCCTGACAGTGCCCGGAAACACCATATATTTT; CDR3 protein: CASSVEPLTVPGNTIYF
V gene: TRBV6-5; clone size: many; D gene: -; J gene: TRBJ2-3; CDR3 DNA: TGTGCCAGCAGTTATAGGGCTAGCACAGATACGCAGTATTTT; CDR3 protein: CASSYRASTDTQYF
V gene: TRBV7-9; clone size: many; D gene: -; J gene: TRBJ1-6; CDR3 DNA: TGTGCCAGCAGCCTGGGCAATTATAATTCACCCCTCCACTTT; CDR3 protein: CASSLGNYNSPLHF
V gene: TRBV7-3; clone size: many; D gene: -; J gene: TRBJ2-1; CDR3 DNA: TGTGCCAGCAGCGTCGGCCCGAACTCCTACAATGAGCAGTTCTTC; CDR3 protein: CASSVGPNSYNEQFF
V gene: TRBV30; clone size: few; D gene: TRBD1; J gene: TRBJ1-3; CDR3 DNA: TGTGCCTGGAGTCCTTGGACAGGGGGCTCTGGAAACACCATATATTTT; CDR3 protein: CAWSPWTGGSGNTIYF
V gene: TRBV14; clone size: many; D gene: -; J gene: TRBJ2-7; CDR3 DNA: TGTGCCAGCAGCCAAAACCATCCGAGGGGCGAGCAGTACTTC; CDR3 protein: CASSQNHPRGEQYF
V gene: TRBV7-9; clone size: many; D gene: -; J gene: TRBJ2-1; CDR3 DNA: TGTGCCAGCAGCCCACCAAAGGGCCCTAAGAATGAGCAGTTCTTC; CDR3 protein: CASSPPKGPKNEQFF
V gene: TRBV20-1; clone size: many; D gene: TRBD2; J gene: TRBJ2-5; CDR3 DNA: TGCAGTGCTAGAGTCGCTAGCGGGACGGAAGAGACCCAGTACTTC; CDR3 protein: CSARVASGTEETQYF
V gene: TRBV27; clone size: many; D gene: -; J gene: TRBJ2-1; CDR3 DNA: TGTGCCAGCACAATCCCGCTGAGGGGATCCTACAATGAGCAGTTCTTC; CDR3 protein: CASTIPLRGSYNEQFF
V gene: TRBV24-1; clone size: many; D gene: TRBD2; J gene: TRBJ2-3; CDR3 DNA: TGTGCCACCAGTGATTCCCCTAGCGGGAGTGATACGCAGTATTTT; CDR3 protein: CATSDSPSGSDTQYF
V gene: TRBV20-1; clone size: many; D gene: -; J gene: TRBJ1-1; CDR3 DNA: TGCAGTGCAAGGACAGACCGGAACACTGAAGCTTTCTTT; CDR3 protein: CSARTDRNTEAFF
V gene: TRBV11-3; clone size: many; D gene: -; J gene: TRBJ2-1; CDR3 DNA: TGTGCCAGCACCAAAGAGGGGGAGTACAATGAGCAGTTCTTC; CDR3 protein: CASTKEGEYNEQFF
V gene: TRBV29-1; clone size: many; D gene: TRBD2; J gene: TRBJ2-3; CDR3 DNA: TGCAGCGTTGATTTACTAGCGGAGAGCACAGATACGCAGTATTTT; CDR3 protein: CSVDLLAESTDTQYF
V gene: TRBV29-1; clone size: many; D gene: -; J gene: TRBJ1-1; CDR3 DNA: TGCAGCGTTGTATGGGCGGGTTTGGACGGCCTTGGCACTGAAGCTTTCTTT; CDR3 protein: CSVVWAGLDGLGTEAFF
V gene: TRBV20-1; clone size: -; D gene: TRBD1; J gene: TRBJ1-5; CDR3 DNA: TGCAGTGCTGAGACAGGGGGCGGCAATCAGCCCCAGCATTTT; CDR3 protein: CSAETGGGNQPQHF
V gene: TRBV29-1; clone size: many; D gene: -; J gene: TRBJ2-7; CDR3 DNA: TGCAGCGTGACCGGGACTCCCACTTCAGAAGAGCAGTACTTC; CDR3 protein: CSVTGTPTSEEQYF
V gene: TRBV7-6; clone size: many; D gene: TRBD2; J gene: TRBJ2-3; CDR3 DNA: TGTGCCAGCAGCTTATCGGCGGGAGGTCGTGATACGCAGTATTTT; CDR3 protein: CASSLSAGGRDTQYF
V gene: TRBV5-1; clone size: -; D gene: -; J gene: TRBJ2-3; CDR3 DNA: TGCGCCAGCAACCTGGATTTCGGGAGCGCAACCGGGGATACGCAGTATTTT; CDR3 protein: CASNLDFGSATGDTQYF
V gene: TRBV7-2; clone size: many; D gene: -; J gene: TRBJ1-2; CDR3 DNA: TGTGCCAGCAGCACGCCGGGATTCCTCCCTTATTATGGCTACACCTTC; CDR3 protein: CASSTPGFLPYYGYTF
V gene: TRBV3-1; clone size: -; D gene: -; J gene: TRBJ2-4; CDR3 DNA: TGTGTCAGCAGCCAAGAAGGACTTCAGTGCTTC; CDR3 protein: CVSSQEGLQCF
V gene: TRBV6-6; clone size: many; D gene: TRBD1; J gene: TRBJ2-7; CDR3 DNA: TGTGCCAGCAGTCCCCCGACAGGGGATGTCCACGAGCAGTACTTC; CDR3 protein: CASSPPTGDVHEQYF
V gene: TRBV2; clone size: many; D gene: -; J gene: TRBJ1-4; CDR3 DNA: TGTGCCAGCAGTCTCCTGATGGAAAAACTGTTTTTT; CDR3 protein: CASSLLMEKLFF
V gene: TRBV29-1; clone size: many; D gene: TRBD1; J gene: TRBJ2-3; CDR3 DNA: TGCAGCGGATACTACAGGGGAGATACGCAGTATTTT; CDR3 protein: CSGYYRGDTQYF
V gene: TRBV20-1; clone size: medium-sized; D gene: TRBD2; J gene: TRBJ2-1; CDR3 DNA: TGCAGTGCCTCCCTAAACGGGAGGGCTTACAATGAGCAGTTCTTC; CDR3 protein: CSASLNGRAYNEQFF
V gene: TRBV2; clone size: many; D gene: -; J gene: TRBJ1-5; CDR3 DNA: TGTGCCAGCAGTGACTCCTCGAATAATCAGCCCCAGCATTTT; CDR3 protein: CASSDSSNNQPQHF
V gene: TRBV20-1; clone size: many; D gene: -; J gene: TRBJ2-1; CDR3 DNA: TGCAGCCTCTGGGGCTACAATGAGCAGTTCTTC; CDR3 protein: CSLWGYNEQFF
V gene: TRBV28; clone size: many; D gene: -; J gene: TRBJ2-1; CDR3 DNA: TGTGCCAGCAGCCGGGCGGGACGGTACAATGAGCAGTTCTTC; CDR3 protein: CASSRAGRYNEQFF
V gene: TRBV27; clone size: many; D gene: TRBD1; J gene: TRBJ1-1; CDR3 DNA: TGTGCCAGCAGTTTGTTACAGGGGTCCTCAGGGGCTTTCTTT; CDR3 protein: CASSLLQGSSGAFF
V gene: TRBV6-2/TRBV6-3; clone size: many; D gene: TRBD1; J gene: TRBJ1-5; CDR3 DNA: TGTGCCAGCAGTTACTCAGGGACAGGGGCTTTATCATACCAGCCCCAGCATTTT; CDR3 protein: CASSYSGTGALSYQPQHF
V gene: TRBV4-1; clone size: many; D gene: TRBD2; J gene: TRBJ2-3; CDR3 DNA: TGCGCCAGCAGCCTAGCGGGATTCACAGATACGCAGTATTTT; CDR3 protein: CASSLAGFTDTQYF
V gene: TRBV12-3/TRBV12-4; clone size: many; D gene: -; J gene: TRBJ2-1; CDR3 DNA: TGTGCCAGCAGTTTTATAGGCGGAAGAGTTAACAATGAGCAGTTCTTC; CDR3 protein: CASSFIGGRVNNEQFF
V gene: TRBV9; clone size: many; D gene: -; J gene: TRBJ2-3; CDR3 DNA: TGTGCCAGCAGCGTAGGAGTACCAGATACGCAGTATTTT; CDR3 protein: CASSVGVPDTQYF
V gene: TRBV18; clone size: once; D gene: TRBD2; J gene: TRBJ2-2; CDR3 DNA: TGTACCAGCTCACCTCCCGGACTAGCCGCCGGGGAGCTGTTTTTT; CDR3 protein: CTSSPPGLAAGELFF
V gene: TRBV6-1; clone size: once; D gene: TRBD2; J gene: TRBJ2-5; CDR3 DNA: TGTGCCAGCAGTCCTATATATAGCGGGCAAGAGACCCAGTACTTC; CDR3 protein: CASSPIYSGQETQYF
V gene: TRBV6-5; clone size: -; D gene: -; J gene: TRBJ2-1; CDR3 DNA: TGTGCCAGCAGTTTGGACGGCTCCTACAATGGGCAGTTCTTC; CDR3 protein: CASSLDGSYNGQFF
V gene: TRBV9; clone size: many; D gene: -; J gene: TRBJ2-7; CDR3 DNA: TGTGCCAGCAGCCAGGGACCGGTATCCTACGAGCAGTACTTC; CDR3 protein: CASSQGPVSYEQYF
V gene: TRBV28; clone size: many; D gene: TRBD2; J gene: TRBJ2-7; CDR3 DNA: TGTGCCAGCTTCACTAGCGGGACACCCTACGAGCAGTACTTC; CDR3 protein: CASFTSGTPYEQYF
V gene: TRBV29-1; clone size: many; D gene: -; J gene: TRBJ1-1; CDR3 DNA: TGCAGCGTTGAAAGACTAGTCAACACTGAAGCTTTCTTT; CDR3 protein: CSVERLVNTEAFF
V gene: TRBV12-3/TRBV12-4; clone size: many; D gene: -; J gene: TRBJ1-5; CDR3 DNA: TGTGCCAGCAGTTTCGCAGTACAGAGCAATCAGCCCCAGCATTTT; CDR3 protein: CASSFAVQSNQPQHF
V gene: TRBV29-1; clone size: many; D gene: -; J gene: TRBJ2-1; CDR3 DNA: TGCAGCGTAAAAAACAGGGCCCTGCCCTCATTAGAGCAGTTCTTC; CDR3 protein: CSVKNRALPSLEQFF
V gene: TRBV4-1; clone size: many; D gene: -; J gene: TRBJ2-7; CDR3 DNA: TGCGCCAGCAGCCAAGACCCACAGGGCTACGAGCAGTACTTC; CDR3 protein: CASSQDPQGYEQYF
V gene: TRBV20-1; clone size: many; D gene: -; J gene: TRBJ1-4; CDR3 DNA: TGCAGTGCGAAAGGGGGTGCAGGTGAAAAACTGTTTTTT; CDR3 protein: CSAKGGAGEKLFF
V gene: TRBV6-2/TRBV6-3; clone size: many; D gene: TRBD2; J gene: TRBJ2-1; CDR3 DNA: TGTGCCAGCAGTTACCACGTGGGTAGCGGGAGCTCCTACAATGAGCAGTTCTTC; CDR3 protein: CASSYHVGSGSSYNEQFF
V gene: TRBV20-1; clone size: many; D gene: -; J gene: TRBJ2-4; CDR3 DNA: TGCAGTGCTAGTAGTTGGAGGGCCAAAAACATTCAGTACTTC; CDR3 protein: CSASSWRAKNIQYF
V gene: TRBV11-2; clone size: -; D gene: TRBD1; J gene: TRBJ1-6; CDR3 DNA: TGTGCCAGCAGCTCAGACACAGGGGGCGTCAATTCACCCCTCCACTTT; CDR3 protein: CASSSDTGGVNSPLHF
V gene: TRBV19; clone size: many; D gene: -; J gene: TRBJ1-5; CDR3 DNA: TGTGCCAGTAGTATAGCCCTGCCAGAGCCCCAGCATTTT; CDR3 protein: CASSIALPEPQHF